The present T cell receptor beta chain was sequenced within a study of memory CD8 T cells in hepatitis C reinfection (dated by TCRdb to between 2016 and 2019). For the study in its entirety: Two consecutive HCV infections were spontaneously resolved by three donors, whereas a primary infection was cleared by two donors who then became chronically infected after reinfection. In the reinfection study, participants who had resolved a prior HCV infection were followed every 3 months. The TCR beta repertoire of virus-specific CD8 T cells was tracked longitudinally in a few donors across an HCV reinfection episode. A case counted as HCV reinfection when an HCV RNA test came back positive after two negative tests taken at least 60 days apart. The peak reinfection time point was selected on the basis of previously published longitudinal tetramer+ CD8 T cell frequency data. Samples at the peak of reinfection were taken 3 to 8 weeks after reinfection was detected. Five reinfection cases with stored pre-reinfection samples were identified between about 2009 and 2013.

The paper's findings and limits, for the study overall: Because only a handful of donors were included, definitive conclusions about public clonotypes linked to secondary clearance could not be reached by the study.

From the cysteine through the phenylalanine, the CDR3 covers 14 amino acids. CDR3 DNA is the only sequence kept; it has 42 bases, read in frame from the first base. From a lookup of the germline V gene, CDR1 and CDR2 are SGHDT and YYEEEE. V is pared back by 4 bases and J by 5 bases, with 15 bases lying between the germline termini. The receptor library was made with the immunoSEQ multiplex PCR assay. Genomic DNA was extracted from sorted cells, and the TCR beta V, D and J regions were sequenced by Adaptive Biotechnologies' automated high-throughput method. A two-step, bias-controlled multiplex PCR was used to amplify CDR3 regions. An Illumina instrument was used to sequence the amplified TCR beta libraries. On the authors' methods: Demultiplexed reads were processed to reduce amplification and sequencing bias, and CDR3 sequences were assigned to gene families using the IMGT database. Repertoire data were analyzed with ImmunoSEQ software version 2.0. Clonotype lists were filtered to remove out-of-frame sequences as well as sequences containing stop codons in the CDR3. Any clonotype with a frequency under 0.01% was left out, since that frequency corresponded to less than one cell. Richness was calculated by dividing observed richness by the number of input cells, and evenness was calculated by dividing Shannon entropy by the log of observed richness. Repertoire diversity and the similarity between time points were measured using Simpson diversity and Morisita-Horn overlap indices. Clonotypes were categorized as dominant (>1%), sub-dominant (0.5-0.99%), low abundance (0.1-0.49%) or lowest abundance (<0.1%). A germline index was calculated as total CDR3 length minus total nucleotide additions, divided by total CDR3 length. TCRdb re-hosts the immuneACCESS table, in-frame sequences only. Its copies lack some clones; in the studies checked, an unresolved V gene accounts for under half of them, and the cause for the rest is not known. The D gene and trimming were derived from the DNA, and the V and J assignments and clone size from that table. The sample has under 50,000 clones on record, approximately 88% of them singletons. 1.2% of the sample is taken by the ten largest.

The time point label here, explained by the study, means: peak reinfection, 3 to 8 weeks after reinfection detection. The sorted cells were sequenced directly ex vivo, without any in vitro expansion ahead of TCR sequencing. The donors were people who inject drugs and were enrolled in Canada's Montreal Acute Hepatitis C Cohort Study (HEPCO). Total naive CD8 T cells, sorted as viable CD3+ CD8+ CD45RO-, came from a couple of donors at all three reinfection time points as controls. Before sorting, cryopreserved peripheral blood mononuclear cells were thawed and CD8 T cells were purified from those thawed cells. Negative selection with the MACS CD8+ T cell Isolation Kit was used to enrich CD8 T cells. Cell sorting was done on a BD FACSAria II sorter with FACSDiva software, and data were analyzed with FlowJo. For this clone: Its antigen specificity is not known. No qualities accompany the bases; no much larger clone lies one base away.

Sequencing was done on a sample of naive CD8+ T cells sorted from blood. The cell subset or site label of this sample denotes: total naive CD8+CD45RO- T cells. The sequence links TRBV5-6 to TRBJ2-5, with the D gene not clear enough to name. The sequence derives from a man aged 18 to 35 with hepatitis C virus infection. In nucleotides, the sequence is TGTGCCAGCAGCGCCCAAGGCGGCTGGGAGACCCAGTACTTC. It specifies CASSAQGGWETQYF.